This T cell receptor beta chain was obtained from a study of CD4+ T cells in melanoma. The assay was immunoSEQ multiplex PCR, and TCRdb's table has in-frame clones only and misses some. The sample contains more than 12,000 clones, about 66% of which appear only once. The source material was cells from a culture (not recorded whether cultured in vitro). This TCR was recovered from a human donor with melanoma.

This CDR3 reads CASSFLANYGYTF. In DNA form, the CDR3 reads TGTGCCAGCAGCTTTTTGGCTAACTATGGCTACACCTTC. V usage is TRBV4-2 and J usage is TRBJ1-2; D not resolved. V was trimmed by 5 bases and J by 0 bases, leaving 7 bases between them. The CDR3 is 13 amino acids. Germline assignment: CDR1 LGHNA and CDR2 YNFKEQ.